The 23 T cell receptor beta chains listed next were all sequenced from one sample in a study of T cell responses to AZD1222 COVID-19 vaccine. TCRdb keeps only in-frame clones here, not all; method: immunoSEQ multiplex PCR. The top ten hold approximately 1.5% of the sample, which has 150,000 or so clones, 90% seen once. The sequencing used peripheral blood, collected 28 days after the second AZD1222 dose. These receptors were collected from an adult who received the AZD1222 COVID-19 vaccine.

The rearrangement uses TRBV5-5 and TRBJ1-1, with D unresolved. Germline values: CDR1 SGHKS, CDR2 YYEKEE (reference sequence). This CDR3 region has 12 residues. V lost 5 bases and J lost 0, with 5 bases in between. The CDR3 DNA is TGTGCCAGCAGGCCCATGAACACTGAAGCTTTCTTT. Its translation: CASRPMNTEAFF. Complete variable domain (other parts from reference TRBV5-5 and TRBJ1-1): DAGVTQSPTHLIKTRGQQVTLRCSPISGHKSVSWYQQVLGQGPQFIFQYYEKEERGRGNFPDRFSARQFPNYSSELNVNALLLGDSALYLCASRPMNTEAFFGQGTRLTVV.

The chain recombines TRBV5-1 with TRBJ1-1; 8 bases map to TRBD1. CDR3 length: 14 amino acids. After removal of 4 bases from V and 4 bases from J, the junction contained 6 bases not matched to a gene. The germline V gene has CDR1 SGHRS and CDR2 YFSETQ. The CDR3 DNA reads TGCGCCAGCAGCCCCAGGGGGCTAGGCACTGAAGCTTTCTTT. It codes for CASSPRGLGTEAFF.

This chain uses TRBV5-1 with TRBJ2-7, with D maybe TRBD1 (6 bases). The CDR3 is 14 residues long. Germline V gene lookup returns CDR1 SGHRS and CDR2 YFSETQ. Trimming removed 2 bases at V and 5 bases at J, with 14 bases between. CDR3 in amino acids: CASSFAQGSNEQYF. For the CDR3, the DNA is TGCGCCAGCAGCTTCGCCCAGGGGTCCAACGAGCAGTACTTC. The full variable domain, in which reference TRBV5-1 and TRBJ2-7 provide the parts outside the CDR3, is KAGVTQTPRYLIKTRGQQVTLSCSPISGHRSVSWYQQTPGQGLQFLFEYFSETQRNKGNFPGRFSGRQFSNSRSEMNVSTLELGDSALYLCASSFAQGSNEQYFGPGTRLTVT.

The chain has TRBV7-2 and TRBJ2-1, with D tentatively TRBD1 (7 bases). Germline V CDR1 and CDR2: SGHTA, FQGNSA. This CDR3 contains 15 residues. Trimming pared 5 bases from V and 3 bases from J, leaving 14 bases between. CDR3 protein: CASSPRQGGYNEQFF. The CDR3 DNA is TGTGCCAGCAGCCCCCGACAGGGAGGCTACAATGAGCAGTTCTTC.

The chain joins TRBV7-9 to TRBJ2-1; a possible D gene is TRBD1 (6 bases). Trimming cost V 6 bases and J 7 bases, with 19 bases left between them. Germline V gene lookup returns CDR1 SEHNR and CDR2 FQNEAQ (reference sequence). The CDR3 covers 15 residues. In nucleotides, the CDR3 is TGTGCCAGCAGGTCTCCAGGGGCACGGAGGAATGAGCAGTTCTTC. This gives the protein CASRSPGARRNEQFF.

The chain joins TRBV30 to TRBJ1-4, with D tentatively TRBD1 (6 bases). The germline gives CDR1 GTSNPN, CDR2 SVGIG (reference sequence). The CDR3 length is 16 residues. V was trimmed by 5 bases and J by 6 bases, leaving 22 bases between them. The CDR3 DNA is TGTGCCTGGGCTCCAGACAGGCGTCGAGGGTATGAAAAACTGTTTTTT. It encodes CAWAPDRRRGYEKLFF.

The V call is TRBV5-1, the J call TRBJ2-1, with D perhaps TRBD1 (6 bases). This CDR3 has 15 amino acids. V dropped 3 bases and J dropped 11 bases, with 21 bases sitting between them. The germline V gene has CDR1 SGHRS and CDR2 YFSETQ. This CDR3 is CASSSTRAGAEKQFF. The CDR3 region has the DNA TGCGCCAGCAGCTCGACCCGGGCAGGGGCGGAGAAGCAGTTCTTC.

The chain employs TRBV15 and TRBJ2-1; a possible D gene is TRBD1 (6 bases). V was trimmed by 1 base and J by 4 bases, leaving 11 bases between them. CDR3 length equals 15 residues. The V gene's germline CDR1 is LNHNV and CDR2 YYDKDF (reference sequence). The CDR3 DNA is TGTGCCACCAGCAGAGTGGACGGGACATACAATGAGCAGTTCTTC. It yields the protein CATSRVDGTYNEQFF.

The CDR3 DNA sequence: TGTGCCAGCAGCTTCATAATCGGACGGGGCTACACCTTC. Protein: CASSFIIGRGYTF. V usage is TRBV7-2 and J usage is TRBJ1-2; D call uncertain. V lost 3 bases to trimming and J lost 8 bases, with 13 bases between them. The CDR3 covers 13 residues. Germline V gene data show CDR1 as SGHTA and CDR2 as FQGNSA.

In this sample, this clone turned up once. The CDR3 loop reads CASSYNLYEQYF. The DNA of the CDR3 is TGCGCCAGCAGCTACAACCTCTACGAGCAGTACTTC. The rearrangement links TRBV5-1 to TRBJ2-7; D not certain. The CDR3 extends over 12 amino acids. V dropped 3 bases and J dropped 3 bases, with 7 bases sitting between them. The germline gives CDR1 SGHRS, CDR2 YFSETQ.

This chain links TRBV5-1 with TRBJ2-7; 9 bases are a match to TRBD1. The junction had 8 bases not matched to a gene; V was cut back by 7 bases and J by 6 bases. The CDR3 is made up of 13 amino acids. CDR1 is SGHRS and CDR2 is YFSETQ in the germline V gene. The CDR3 DNA is TGCGCCAGCTCTAAGCCGGGACAGGGCGAGCAGTACTTC. Its translation: CASSKPGQGEQYF.

The rearrangement joins TRBV28 to TRBJ2-3; D is possibly TRBD1 (6 bases). Trimming took 7 bases from V and 2 from J, leaving 10 bases between them. CDR3 length equals 13 residues. Looked up from germline, CDR1 is MDHEN and CDR2 is SYDVKM. CDR3 region: CASTWTATDTQYF. The DNA of the CDR3 is TGTGCCAGCACCTGGACAGCCACAGATACGCAGTATTTT.

The CDR3 loop reads CASSLDPLGGNTIYF. The CDR3 nucleotides are TGTGCCAGCAGCCTTGACCCCCTTGGGGGAAACACCATATATTTT. J is TRBJ1-3 and V is TRBV7-8; D not certain. With 5 bases removed from V and 4 bases from J, the gap between germline ends came to 15 bases. The CDR3 has 15 amino acids. CDR1 SGHVS and CDR2 FQNEAQ come from the germline V gene.

The chain uses TRBV20-1 and TRBJ1-5; 7 nucleotides line up with TRBD1. V shed 6 bases and J 15 bases; nucleotides not matched to a gene: 11. There are 11 residues in the CDR3. CDR1 and CDR2 (germline): DFQATT, SNEGSKA (reference sequence). This CDR3 is CSALDRVSLHF. As DNA, the CDR3 is TGCAGTGCCCTTGACAGGGTGAGTTTGCATTTT.

Concerning this clone: Other nucleotide sequences from this sample produce the same CDR3. The chain uses TRBV25-1 and TRBJ2-3; D may be TRBD2 (6 bases). Germline CDR1 and CDR2: MGHDK and SYGVNS. V shed 8 bases and J shed 0 bases, with 6 bases lying between them. The CDR3 extends over 12 amino acids. The chain's CDR3 is CASGGSTDTQYF. CDR3 bases: TGTGCCAGCGGGGGGAGCACAGATACGCAGTATTTT.

The chain combines TRBV5-1 with TRBJ1-3, with 9 bases matching TRBD1. The CDR3 has 15 amino acids. The V gene's germline CDR1 is SGHRS and CDR2 YFSETQ. Trimming took 4 bases from V and 4 from J; bases not matched to a gene: 6. For the CDR3, the DNA is TGCGCCAGCAGCCCCGGGACAGGGATCGGAAACACCATATATTTT. This sequence encodes CASSPGTGIGNTIYF.

The chain uses TRBV27 and TRBJ1-4; D unclear. The CDR3 consists of 14 residues. The germline V and J ends were trimmed by 0 bases and 5 bases, with 7 bases remaining between them. The V gene's germline CDR1 is MNHEY and CDR2 SMNVEV (reference sequence). CDR3 DNA: TGTGCCAGCAGTTTATCCGGGTTAAATGAAAAACTGTTTTTT. Translated, it gives CASSLSGLNEKLFF.

V and J are TRBV10-1 and TRBJ2-2, with TRBD2 as a possible D gene (5 bases). V was clipped by 9 bases and J by 5 bases, with 19 bases between them. Germline CDR1 reads WNHNN; CDR2 reads SYGVQD (reference sequence). The CDR3 totals 15 residues. CDR3 loop: CARIRYRAVTGELFF. The CDR3 bases are TGCGCCAGAATCAGGTACCGAGCGGTAACCGGGGAGCTGTTTTTT.

The rearrangement links TRBV5-1 to TRBJ1-1, with TRBD1 as a possible D gene (5 bases). Germline CDR1 and CDR2: SGHRS and YFSETQ. This CDR3 is 14 amino acids long. With 4 bases removed from V and 3 bases from J, the gap between germline ends came to 13 bases. The CDR3 is CASSLSGGYTEAFF. CDR3 nucleotides: TGCGCCAGCAGCCTTTCGGGGGGGTACACTGAAGCTTTCTTT.

V usage is TRBV28 and J usage is TRBJ2-5, with D maybe TRBD2 (7 bases). Trimming removed 6 bases from V and 1 base from J, with 15 bases in between. Germline CDR1 reads MDHEN; CDR2 reads SYDVKM. This CDR3 is 15 amino acids long. The CDR3 DNA reads TGTGCCAGCAGCCCAAGCGGGACACCCCAAGAGACCCAGTACTTC. It encodes CASSPSGTPQETQYF.

This sequence joins TRBV28 and TRBJ1-2; D is undetermined. The V gene's germline CDR1 is MDHEN and CDR2 SYDVKM. V was shortened by 0 bases and J by 6 bases, with 14 bases between the two germline ends. The CDR3 is made up of 15 amino acids. In DNA, the CDR3 is TGTGCCAGCAGTTTATGGGCGGAACTGGTCGATGGCTACACCTTC. Its protein is CASSLWAELVDGYTF.

The chain combines TRBV28 with TRBJ1-2; perhaps TRBD1 as D (6 bases). There are 13 residues in the CDR3. Germline CDR1 is MDHEN and CDR2 is SYDVKM. Trimming pared 6 bases from V and 4 bases from J, leaving 12 bases between. The CDR3 protein is CASRQQGFYGYTF. The CDR3, as DNA: TGTGCCAGCAGACAACAGGGCTTCTATGGCTACACCTTC.

The V and J genes are TRBV18 and TRBJ2-3; no clear D. The V gene's germline CDR1 is KGHSH and CDR2 LQKENI. Trimming left V 6 bases short and J 2 bases short, with 15 bases between. The CDR3 is 15 amino acids. For the CDR3, the DNA is TGTGCCAGCTCCCCGATCCCTCCCCCCACAGATACGCAGTATTTT. It specifies CASSPIPPPTDTQYF.